Listed below are T cell receptor beta chains from one sample, sequenced in a study of cytomegalovirus exposure and HLA in healthy donors. TCRdb keeps only in-frame clones here, not all; method: immunoSEQ multiplex PCR. The sample has more than 80,000 clones, under 80% seen once; the top ten hold 5% to 7.5%. The source material was PBMCs. The receptors here all came from a woman between 45 and 60 years old in good health and CMV-seropositive. CDR3s include the opening cysteine and the closing phenylalanine or tryptophan. The D gene is left open where the match is weak. Expanded clones get a size class; other rows say once, few or many, or leave the size out.

-,TRBV5-1,-,TRBJ1-5,15,CASSLGTDSNQPQHF,TGCGCCAGCAGCTTGGGGACAGATAGCAATCAGCCCCAGCATTTT
TRBD1,TRBV4-2,-,TRBJ1-4,17,CASSQDRDRGPDEKLFF,TGTGCCAGCAGCCAAGATCGAGACAGGGGGCCGGATGAAAAACTGTTTTTT
-,TRBV4-3,few,TRBJ1-1,16,CASSQDGGAANTEAFF,TGCGCCAGCAGCCAAGATGGTGGGGCAGCGAACACTGAAGCTTTCTTT
-,TRBV4-3,few,TRBJ1-1,15,CASSQDRGRKTEAFF,TGCGCCAGCAGCCAAGACAGGGGTAGGAAGACTGAAGCTTTCTTT
TRBD1,TRBV6-1,-,TRBJ1-6,15,CASRGTGGPNSPLHF,TGTGCCAGCAGGGGGACAGGGGGCCCCAATTCACCCCTCCACTTT
TRBD1,TRBV30,-,TRBJ1-6,13,CAWSGQGHSPLHF,TGTGCCTGGAGCGGACAGGGGCATTCACCCCTCCACTTT
-,TRBV19,-,TRBJ1-2,14,CASSMMSTNYGYTF,TGTGCCAGTAGTATGATGAGTACTAACTATGGCTACACCTTC
TRBD1,TRBV19,once,TRBJ1-6,15,CASRKGTVYNSPLHF,TGTGCCAGTAGGAAGGGGACAGTCTATAATTCACCCCTCCACTTT
-,TRBV27,-,TRBJ1-5,15,CASSLATGGNQPQHF,TGTGCCAGCAGTTTAGCCACCGGGGGAAATCAGCCCCAGCATTTT
-,TRBV18,few,TRBJ1-2,13,CASSRQEGYGYTF,TGTGCCAGCTCCCGACAGGAAGGCTATGGCTACACCTTC
TRBD1,TRBV18,-,TRBJ1-5,16,CASSPSRGQGAQPQHF,TGTGCCAGCTCACCTTCCCGGGGTCAGGGGGCTCAGCCCCAGCATTTT
TRBD2,TRBV6-4,-,TRBJ2-2,16,CASTRTSGTDAGELFF,TGTGCCAGCACTAGGACTAGCGGGACTGACGCCGGGGAGCTGTTTTTT
TRBD1,TRBV6-5,-,TRBJ2-3,15,CASSYAGTGVDTQYF,TGTGCCAGCAGTTACGCCGGGACAGGGGTCGATACGCAGTATTTT
TRBD1,TRBV2,-,TRBJ1-2,14,CASSESRTGGGYTF,TGTGCCAGCAGTGAATCAAGGACAGGGGGTGGCTACACCTTC
-,TRBV5-4,few,TRBJ1-4,15,CASSGPGPTNEKLFF,TGTGCCAGCAGCGGCCCAGGGCCAACTAATGAAAAACTGTTTTTT
TRBD1,TRBV6-6,few,TRBJ2-3,12,CASSWTGDTQYF,TGTGCCAGCAGTTGGACAGGGGATACGCAGTATTTT
-,TRBV7-9,-,TRBJ1-2,14,CASSLEHRFYGYTF,TGTGCCAGCAGCTTAGAGCACCGATTCTATGGCTACACCTTC
-,TRBV6-5,-,TRBJ1-2,14,CASSEAAANYGYTF,TGTGCCAGCAGTGAGGCGGCTGCTAACTATGGCTACACCTTC
TRBD2,TRBV4-1,-,TRBJ2-1,19,CASTPEVAGGYPTHNEQFF,TGCGCCAGCACCCCTGAGGTAGCGGGGGGCTACCCCACACACAATGAGCAGTTCTTC
-,TRBV10-1,few,TRBJ1-3,13,CASSDRGGNTIYF,TGCGCCAGCAGTGACAGGGGAGGAAACACCATATATTTT
-,TRBV6-1,once,TRBJ1-1,13,CASSVERGTEAFF,TGTGCCAGCAGTGTGGAGCGGGGAACTGAAGCTTTCTTT
TRBD2,TRBV10-2,-,TRBJ2-3,17,CASSESLSSGVILSQYF,TGCGCCAGCAGTGAGTCCCTGTCTAGCGGGGTAATACTCTCGCAGTATTTT
-,TRBV10-3,-,TRBJ1-1,11,CAISGGVEAFF,TGTGCCATCAGTGGGGGGGTTGAAGCTTTCTTT
-,TRBV6-4,-,TRBJ1-2,13,CASSASGGPGYTF,TGTGCCAGCAGTGCGTCCGGGGGGCCGGGCTACACCTTC
TRBD2,TRBV11-2,once,TRBJ2-7,14,CASSRLAGAGEQYF,TGTGCCAGCAGTCGACTAGCGGGGGCCGGGGAGCAGTACTTC
-,TRBV4-3,-,TRBJ2-3,16,CASSQDRGRGSDTQYF,TGCGCCAGCAGCCAAGATAGGGGCAGGGGATCAGATACGCAGTATTTT
-,TRBV30,-,TRBJ1-5,13,CAWGQGVIGPQHF,TGTGCCTGGGGCCAAGGGGTGATTGGGCCCCAGCATTTT
-,TRBV5-1,once,TRBJ1-2,13,CASSLAVGQGASF,-
-,TRBV27,-,TRBJ1-2,16,CASSLGSPSGVYGYTF,TGTGCCAGCAGTTTAGGATCCCCCAGCGGGGTGTATGGCTACACCTTC
-,TRBV5-1,-,TRBJ2-3,15,CASSLFGSSGDTQYF,TGCGCCAGCAGCTTGTTTGGCAGCAGCGGGGATACGCAGTATTTT
TRBD1,TRBV30,few,TRBJ1-4,15,CAWSDTGATNEKLFF,TGTGCCTGGAGTGACACAGGGGCAACTAATGAAAAACTGTTTTTT
-,TRBV9,-,TRBJ1-2,14,CASSVASGFYGYTF,TGTGCCAGCAGCGTAGCGTCAGGGTTCTATGGCTACACCTTC
-,TRBV29-1,-,TRBJ2-1,11,CSATGRTEQFF,TGCAGCGCGACGGGGAGGACAGAGCAGTTCTTC
-,TRBV23-1,-,TRBJ1-6,15,CASSLKADGDSPLHF,TGCGCCAGCAGTCTCAAGGCGGATGGAGATTCACCCCTCCACTTT